Sequencing of this TCR beta chain was carried out in a study of cytomegalovirus exposure and HLA in healthy donors. At the level of the study: Ancestry clustering placed around four fifths of 350 to 500 genotyped donors in the Caucasian-associated cluster. Study conclusions and caveats: Productive status was seen about 90% or about 30% of the time for most TCR beta V segments in an earlier analysis. Owing to their indistinguishability, certain V segments, notably TRBV6-2 and TRBV6-3, were excluded.

The PCR was carried out with 60 Vbeta primers and 13 Jbeta primers. Sequenced by immunoSEQ multiplex PCR; TCRdb stores in-frame clones only, minus some. In the table there are about 110,000 clones, about 75% of which are singletons. To note about this clone: Its specificity is unknown.

V lost 4 bases and J lost 5; bases outside the gene matches: 1. Germline values: CDR1 SGHTS, CDR2 YDEGEE. The CDR3 covers 12 residues. The receptor's source is a man aged 35-49 years in good health and CMV-seronegative. The sample taken for sequencing was PBMCs. The rearrangement joins TRBV5-8 to TRBJ2-3; 7 bases match TRBD1. This chain's CDR3 is CASSRDRDTQYF. In DNA form, the CDR3 reads TGTGCCAGCAGCAGGGACAGAGATACGCAGTATTTT.